The entry below describes one TCR beta chain. The source of the sample is a study of OX40 agonist ivuxolimab in advanced cancers. Study at large: The dose-escalation cohort was about 80% male, with a mean age of around 54 years, ranging about 23 to 90.

TCRdb's copy holds only in-frame clones and misses some; the assay was immunoSEQ multiplex PCR. In the table there are 70,000 to 80,000 clones, around nine tenths of which are singletons. CDR1 and CDR2 from the germline V gene are MDHEN and SYDVKM. The CDR3 has 14 residues. Trimming removed 3 bases from V and 8 bases from J, with 16 bases in between. The sequence was collected from an adult with an advanced solid tumor such as melanoma, head and neck, liver or kidney cancer. The chain couples TRBV28 to TRBJ1-1, with D unclear. The sample consisted of CD4+ or CD8+ T cells sorted from blood, taken in a trial of the OX40 agonist ivuxolimab. The CDR3 DNA reads as TGTGCCAGCAGTTTGAAAGGTGGAAGGAGCGAAGCTTTCTTT. Its protein is CASSLKGGRSEAFF.